This TCR beta chain was sequenced for a study of T cell repertoires and HLA-DP antigens. The wider study: Alloreactive CD4+ T cells targeted HLA-DP on transduced HeLa. Overall study results and limits: Previously undetected clones averaged around 39% and 49% against the two alleles respectively. Naive and memory CD4+ repertoires were not analysed separately.

Sequencing used immunoSEQ multiplex PCR; TCRdb keeps in-frame clones, though not all of them. The sample has some 110,000 clones, 80% to 95% seen once. This CDR3 is 15 amino acids long. Germline CDR1 and CDR2: MNHEY and SMNVEV (reference sequence). V lost 5 bases, J lost 8 bases, and 18 bases lay in between. Of note for this clone: Antigen unknown.

The V gene is TRBV27, the J gene TRBJ2-2; unclear D gene. Material for sequencing was CD4+ T cells from PBMCs. The source of this sequence is a woman younger than 30 in good health and CMV-seronegative. CDR3: CASSPFDSWRGELFF. CDR3 coding DNA: TGTGCCAGCAGTCCCTTCGATAGCTGGCGAGGGGAGCTGTTTTTT.